Here is one T cell receptor (beta chain) with its context. The sample originates from a study of cytomegalovirus exposure and HLA in healthy donors. TCRdb's copy holds only in-frame clones and misses some; the assay was immunoSEQ multiplex PCR. The sample includes 120,000 or so clones, 70% to 90% seen only once; the top ten take approximately 1.5%. The sequence came from a woman aged 25 to 39 in good health and CMV-seropositive. Material: PBMCs.

The CDR3 region has the DNA TGCAGCGACCGCGGCAGGGTCTACGAGCAGTACTTC. This gives the protein CSDRGRVYEQYF. V gene TRBV29-1 combines with J gene TRBJ2-7; D is possibly TRBD1 (5 bases). This CDR3 has 12 residues. Germline assignment: CDR1 SQVTM and CDR2 ANQGSEA. V was trimmed by 7 bases and J by 3 bases, leaving 13 bases between them.